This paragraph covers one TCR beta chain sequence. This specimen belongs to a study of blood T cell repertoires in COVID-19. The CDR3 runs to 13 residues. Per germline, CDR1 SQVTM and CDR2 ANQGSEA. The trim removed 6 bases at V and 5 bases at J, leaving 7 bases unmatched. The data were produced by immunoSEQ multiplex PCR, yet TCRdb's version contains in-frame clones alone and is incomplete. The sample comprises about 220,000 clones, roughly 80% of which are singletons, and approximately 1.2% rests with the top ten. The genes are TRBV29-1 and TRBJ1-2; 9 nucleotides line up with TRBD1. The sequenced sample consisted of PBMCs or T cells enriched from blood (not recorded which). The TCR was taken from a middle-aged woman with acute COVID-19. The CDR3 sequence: CSVGLTGGYGYTF. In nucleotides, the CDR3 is TGCAGCGTCGGCCTGACAGGGGGATATGGCTACACCTTC.